This record covers a single TCR beta chain. Germline assignment: CDR1 MNHNY and CDR2 SVGAGI (reference sequence). This CDR3 has 13 residues. V was cut by 5 bases and J by 3 bases, with 11 bases left in between. TCRdb's copy holds only in-frame clones and misses some; the assay was immunoSEQ multiplex PCR. The data hold 120,000 or so clones, with approximately 88% observed a single time. The record originates from a study of identifying expanded T cells in peripheral blood. This chain uses TRBV6-6 with TRBJ2-7, with D uncertain. This clonotype originated in a person between 18 and 69 years old in good health. Specimen: blood. CDR3 protein: CASSPGGRYEQYF. Here the CDR3 DNA reads TGTGCCAGCAGTCCAGGTGGGCGCTACGAGCAGTACTTC.